One sample yielded the 6 T cell receptor beta chains listed below, sequenced in a study of control samples from healthy donors and cancer patients. Clones were sequenced by immunoSEQ multiplex PCR, and TCRdb holds only the in-frame ones, with some missing. The sample holds 110,000 or so clones, about 83% seen once. The specimen sequenced was blood. Every receptor here comes from a man younger than 40 in good health.

DNA of the CDR3: TGTGCCAGCTCACCCAGGGAGAGAGAGCAGTACTTC. Its protein product is CASSPREREQYF. The V gene is TRBV18, the J gene TRBJ2-7; D possibly matches TRBD1 or TRBD2 (5 bases each). The CDR3 runs 12 residues. Trimming cost V 3 bases and J 7 bases, with 10 bases left between them. Germline CDR1 reads KGHSH; CDR2 reads LQKENI.

This chain joins TRBV7-9 and TRBJ2-7; possible D gene TRBD1, 6 bases. The V end lost 5 bases, the J end lost 7 bases, and 15 bases lay between the germline ends. Germline V gene sequence: CDR1 SEHNR, CDR2 FQNEAQ (reference sequence). The CDR3 is 13 residues long. The CDR3 region is CASSPWTAQEQYF. CDR3 nucleotide sequence: TGTGCCAGCAGCCCTTGGACAGCACAAGAGCAGTACTTC.

The V gene is TRBV5-1, the J gene TRBJ1-4, with D possibly matching TRBD1 (5 bases). CDR1 and CDR2 from the germline V gene are SGHRS and YFSETQ. This CDR3 has 15 residues. Trimming left V 4 bases short and J 6 bases short, with 16 bases between. Here the CDR3 reads CASSLEGRRDEKLFF. The DNA for the CDR3 is TGCGCCAGCAGCCTTGAGGGGAGGAGGGATGAAAAACTGTTTTTT.

The chain combines TRBV6-5 with TRBJ2-5, with a weak D call TRBD2 (6 bases). V was shortened by 7 bases and J by 7 bases, with 16 bases between the two germline ends. Germline values: CDR1 MNHEY, CDR2 SVGAGI. The CDR3 extends over 13 amino acids. For the CDR3, the DNA is TGTGCCAGCACCGGGGGTGGCGGCGGGACCCAGTACTTC. Protein sequence: CASTGGGGGTQYF.

This clone was seen many times. The chain joins TRBV2 to TRBJ1-5; no reliable D call. Trimming left V 6 bases short and J 3 bases short, with 15 bases between. Germline CDR1 and CDR2: SNHLY and FYNNEI. CDR3 length equals 15 residues. CDR3 nucleotides: TGTGCCAGCAGCGACCGTTTGGGTTACAATCAGCCCCAGCATTTT. Translated, it gives CASSDRLGYNQPQHF.

This clone was recorded a few times. The chain uses TRBV6-5 and TRBJ2-3, with unresolved D. Trimming removed 4 bases from V and 5 bases from J, with 7 bases in between. Germline V gene lookup returns CDR1 MNHEY and CDR2 SVGAGI. This CDR3 spans 12 amino acids. The CDR3 DNA follows: TGTGCCAGCAGTTTCGAGCTAGATACGCAGTATTTT. Amino acid sequence: CASSFELDTQYF.